The entry below describes one T cell receptor (beta chain). No antigen is known for it. TCRdb independently ran MiXCR on the 5' RACE reads; one entry per CDR3 protein. Of fewer than 800,000 distinct CDR3 sequences in the sample, about 7.1% were seen once. The data are from a study of identical twins. The study, taken as a whole, reports: Invariant MAIT and iNKT cells could partly confound zero-insertion analyses. With abundant cord blood beta clonotypes, insertions were fewer; memory repertoires showed no such pattern.

The germline gives CDR1 SQVTM, CDR2 ANQGSEA. Trimming removed 4 bases from V and 6 bases from J, with 13 bases in between. The CDR3 has 13 amino acids. In addition, the sample was reused for a study of yellow fever vaccine responses in identical twins.

This receptor was identified in a woman younger than 30 in good health. The rearrangement joins TRBV29-1 to TRBJ2-1, with no clear D. The sample consisted of PBMCs. CDR3 in amino acids: CSVGPRMSNEQFF. As DNA, the CDR3 is TGCAGCGTTGGACCTAGGATGAGCAATGAGCAGTTCTTC.